The sequence of this TCR beta chain was determined in a study of beta chain features in type 1 diabetes. The overall study: Sorted cells, some 110 million in number, were examined across all samples. General study findings and limits: Moderate yet significant TCRB CDR3 shortening was seen in Type 1 diabetes patients in all four CD4+ subsets. TCRB rearrangement may or may not be influenced by HLA type; here this remained unresolved.

Investigators reverse transcribed all isolated RNA, so they sequenced expressed TCRB transcripts. TCRdb's table, derived via immunoSEQ multiplex PCR, lists solely in-frame clones and lacks some. The table includes 640,000 or so clones, more than 13% detected once. V was cut by 1 base and J by 2 bases, with 11 bases left in between. Germline V lookup: CDR1 GTSNPN, CDR2 SVGIG (reference sequence). CDR3 length equals 14 residues. Every single donor gave one heparinised blood draw, and these averaged approximately 120 mL. Sorting produced populations that all topped 95% purity. This clone came up a few times. Its specificity is not known.

The clonotype comes from a man between 18 and 35 years old with type 1 diabetes. This chain uses TRBV30 with TRBJ1-2; D gene ambiguous. Sample: naive CD4+ T cells from blood. CDR3 region: CAWSALHGNYGYTF. Here the CDR3 DNA reads TGTGCCTGGAGTGCCTTACACGGGAACTATGGCTACACCTTC.